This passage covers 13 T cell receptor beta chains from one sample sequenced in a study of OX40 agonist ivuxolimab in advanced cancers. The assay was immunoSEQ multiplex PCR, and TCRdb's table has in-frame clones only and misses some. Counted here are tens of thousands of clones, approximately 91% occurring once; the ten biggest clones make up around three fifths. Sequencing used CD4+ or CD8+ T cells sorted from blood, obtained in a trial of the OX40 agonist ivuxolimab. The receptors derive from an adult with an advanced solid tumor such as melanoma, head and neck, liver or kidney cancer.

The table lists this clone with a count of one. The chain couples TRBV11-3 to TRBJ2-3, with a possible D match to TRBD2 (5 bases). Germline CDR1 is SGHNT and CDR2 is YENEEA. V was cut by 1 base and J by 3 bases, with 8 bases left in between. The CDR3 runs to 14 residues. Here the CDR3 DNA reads TGTGCCAGCAGCTTAGCTTCGGGGACAGATACGCAGTATTTT. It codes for CASSLASGTDTQYF.

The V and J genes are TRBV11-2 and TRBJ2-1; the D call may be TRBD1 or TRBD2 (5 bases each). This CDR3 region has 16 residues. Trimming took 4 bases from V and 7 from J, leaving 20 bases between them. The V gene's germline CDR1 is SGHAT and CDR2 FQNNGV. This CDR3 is CASSSPGPLGKNEQFF. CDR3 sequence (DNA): TGTGCCAGCAGCTCGCCGGGACCCCTAGGGAAAAATGAGCAGTTCTTC.

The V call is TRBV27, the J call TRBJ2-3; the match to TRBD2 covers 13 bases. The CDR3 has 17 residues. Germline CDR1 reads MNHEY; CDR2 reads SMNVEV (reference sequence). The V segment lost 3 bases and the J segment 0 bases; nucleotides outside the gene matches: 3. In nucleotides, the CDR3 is TGTGCCAGCAGTTTGACTAGCGGGGGGATGAGCACAGATACGCAGTATTTT. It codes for CASSLTSGGMSTDTQYF.

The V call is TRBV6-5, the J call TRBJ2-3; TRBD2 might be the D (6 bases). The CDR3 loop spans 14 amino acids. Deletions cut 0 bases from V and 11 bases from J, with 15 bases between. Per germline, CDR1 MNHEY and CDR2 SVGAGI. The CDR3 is CASSYSNGGVEQYF. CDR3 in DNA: TGTGCCAGCAGTTACTCGAATGGCGGGGTGGAGCAGTATTTT.

The CDR3 reads CASSYSNWAGADEQYF. The CDR3 coding sequence is TGTGCCAGCAGTTACTCCAATTGGGCTGGAGCAGACGAGCAGTACTTC. The chain uses TRBV6-6 and TRBJ2-7; D gene unclear. The CDR3 runs 16 residues. The V end was cut by 0 bases, the J end by 5 bases, with 17 bases between. Germline CDR1 is MNHNY and CDR2 is SVGAGI (reference sequence).

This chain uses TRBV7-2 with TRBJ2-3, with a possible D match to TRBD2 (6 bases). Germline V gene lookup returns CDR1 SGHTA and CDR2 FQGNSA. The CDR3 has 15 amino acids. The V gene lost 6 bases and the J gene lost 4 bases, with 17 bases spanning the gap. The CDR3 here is CASRELGGASDTQYF. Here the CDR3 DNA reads TGTGCCAGCAGGGAACTAGGAGGGGCATCAGATACGCAGTATTTT.

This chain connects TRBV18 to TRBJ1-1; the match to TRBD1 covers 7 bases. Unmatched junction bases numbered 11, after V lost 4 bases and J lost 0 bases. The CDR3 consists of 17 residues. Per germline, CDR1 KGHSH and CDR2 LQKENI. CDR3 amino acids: CASSHTILQGLNTEAFF. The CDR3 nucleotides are TGTGCCAGCTCACATACTATCTTACAGGGGTTGAACACTGAAGCTTTCTTT.

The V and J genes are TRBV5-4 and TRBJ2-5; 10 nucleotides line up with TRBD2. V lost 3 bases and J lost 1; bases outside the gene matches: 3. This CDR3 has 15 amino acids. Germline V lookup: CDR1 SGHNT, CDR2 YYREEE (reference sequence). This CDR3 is CASSSASGGQETQYF. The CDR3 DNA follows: TGTGCCAGCAGCTCGGCTAGCGGGGGCCAAGAGACCCAGTACTTC.

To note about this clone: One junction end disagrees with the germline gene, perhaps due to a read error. The CDR3 nucleotides read TGTGCCGGCAGCGCAAGTGGGGGCCCGGGGAATGAGCAGTTCTTC. Translating gives CAGSASGGPGNEQFF. This chain links TRBV7-9 with TRBJ2-1, with a weak D call TRBD1 (6 bases). Germline V lookup: CDR1 SEHNR, CDR2 FQNEAQ (reference sequence). The CDR3 has 15 amino acids.

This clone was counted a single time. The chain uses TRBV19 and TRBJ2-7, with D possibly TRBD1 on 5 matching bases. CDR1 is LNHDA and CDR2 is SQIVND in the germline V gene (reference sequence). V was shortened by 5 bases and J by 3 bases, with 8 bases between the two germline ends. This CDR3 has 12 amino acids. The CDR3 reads CASSAQGYEQYF. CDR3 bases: TGTGCCAGTAGTGCTCAGGGCTACGAGCAGTACTTC. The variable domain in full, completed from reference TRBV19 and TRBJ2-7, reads DGGITQSPKYLFRKEGQNVTLSCEQNLNHDAMYWYRQDPGQGLRLIYYSQIVNDFQKGDIAEGYSVSREKKESFPLTVTSAQKNPTAFYLCASSAQGYEQYFGPGTRLTVT.

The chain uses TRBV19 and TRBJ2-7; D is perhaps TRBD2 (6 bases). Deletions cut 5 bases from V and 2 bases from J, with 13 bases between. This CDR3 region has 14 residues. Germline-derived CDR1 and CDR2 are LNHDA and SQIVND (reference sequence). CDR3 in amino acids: CASSLTGGTYEQYF. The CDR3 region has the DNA TGTGCCAGTAGTCTTACGGGCGGGACCTACGAGCAGTACTTC.

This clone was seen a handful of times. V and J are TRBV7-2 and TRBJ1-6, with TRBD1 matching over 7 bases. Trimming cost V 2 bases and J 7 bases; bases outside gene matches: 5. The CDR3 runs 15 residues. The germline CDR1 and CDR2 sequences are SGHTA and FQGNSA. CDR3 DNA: TGTGCCAGCAGCTTAACAGGGGCCACGAATTCACCCCTCCACTTT. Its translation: CASSLTGATNSPLHF.

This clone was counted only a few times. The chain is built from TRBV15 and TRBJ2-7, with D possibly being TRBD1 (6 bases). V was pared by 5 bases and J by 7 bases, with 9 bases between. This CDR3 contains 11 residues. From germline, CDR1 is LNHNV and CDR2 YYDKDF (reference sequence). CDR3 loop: CATSRQGEQYF. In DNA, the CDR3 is TGTGCCACCAGCCGTCAGGGGGAGCAGTACTTC.